This TCR beta chain appears in the sequencing data of a study of low-dose radiotherapy and immunotherapy resistance in tumors. Study-level information: Fractions of 1 Gy went to Cohort 2 every two weeks, for 13 Gy over 26 weeks.

Time point: before trial treatment. Advanced solid tumors without tumor-infiltrating lymphocytes were required for inclusion. First-strand cDNA relied on TRAV- and TRBV-specific primers spanning alpha and beta chains. The authors ran 20 PCR cycles to amplify TCRs with a constant-region primer and V-primer adapter. In vitro transcription amplified isolated mRNA. MiXCR, run by TCRdb on the reads, gives a single entry per CDR3 protein. The sample carries some 71,000 distinct CDR3 sequences, less than 40% recorded once. There are a few counts of this clonotype. The specimen comprised PBMCs, sampled before treatment. This receptor was obtained from a female donor with ovarian cancer.

DNA of the CDR3: TGCGCCAGCAGTCAACCCCGGGACAGGGACAATGAGCAGTTCTTC. Translation: CASSQPRDRDNEQFF. V and J are TRBV23-1 and TRBJ2-1, with TRBD1 matching over 9 bases. TRBV23-1 is an ORF for which the function is uncertain. There are 15 residues in the CDR3. V dropped 2 bases and J dropped 5; count of bases not matched to a gene: 4.